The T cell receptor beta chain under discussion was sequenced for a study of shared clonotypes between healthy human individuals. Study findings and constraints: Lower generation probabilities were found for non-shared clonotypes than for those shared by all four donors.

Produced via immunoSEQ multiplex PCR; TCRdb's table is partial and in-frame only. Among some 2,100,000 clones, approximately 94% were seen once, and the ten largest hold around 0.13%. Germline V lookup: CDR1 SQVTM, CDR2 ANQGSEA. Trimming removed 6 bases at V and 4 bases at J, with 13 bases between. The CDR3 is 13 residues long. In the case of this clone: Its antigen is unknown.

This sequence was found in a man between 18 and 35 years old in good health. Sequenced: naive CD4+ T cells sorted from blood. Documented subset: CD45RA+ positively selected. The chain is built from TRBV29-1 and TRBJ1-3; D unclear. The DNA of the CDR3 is TGCAGCGTGTCGACTTTCTTGGGAAACACCATATATTTT. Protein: CSVSTFLGNTIYF.